The clone carrying this T cell receptor beta chain was recorded a few times. Its matching antigen is unknown. Conversion of TCR transcripts into cDNA relied on 5'RACE template switching, which added a universal primer site and UMIs. Each CDR3 protein gets one entry after TCRdb re-called the 5' RACE reads with MiXCR. Found here are 500,000 to 650,000 distinct CDR3 sequences, 17% of them singletons; the top ten hold roughly 17%. The data originate from a study of T cells after yellow fever vaccination. Study-wide results and limits: On re-exposure, the response was weaker but peaked faster, at day 5 versus 15. Only a minor proportion of clonotypes was detected across both CD4 and CD8 compartments.

The junction had 9 bases not matched to a gene; V was cut back by 4 bases and J by 9 bases. The CDR3 has 14 residues. Per germline, CDR1 DFQATT and CDR2 SNEGSKA (reference sequence). V is TRBV20-1 and J is TRBJ2-1; 10 bases line up with TRBD1. The TCR sequence derives from a man aged 18-30 years who received the YFV17D yellow fever vaccine. Here the sequenced sample was PBMCs, taken more than 4 days after the first yellow fever vaccination. The CDR3 loop is CSATPGTGVVEQFF. The CDR3 nucleotides are TGCAGTGCTACTCCCGGGACAGGGGTAGTTGAGCAGTTCTTC.